The following is a TCR beta chain sequence with its context. Original processing methods: Using reference gene primer amplification, nucleated cell counts were estimated. Here immunoSEQ multiplex PCR was the method, and the copy in TCRdb shows in-frame clones only, minus some. The DNA was the basis for D and trimming; V, J and clone size are from that table. The sample includes more than 150,000 clones, approximately 80% of them seen just once. The data are from a study of blood T cell repertoires in COVID-19. Across the whole study: COVID-19 samples, acute and convalescent, were from the United States, Italy and Spain. Sources were T cells, B-cell-depleted T cells, or PBMCs; the material itself was cDNA or gDNA.

Seattle enrolled patients during active infection and tracked them longitudinally. V lost 2 bases, J lost 8 bases, and 21 bases lay in between. CDR1 is MNHEY and CDR2 is SMNVEV in the germline V gene (reference sequence). The length of the CDR3 is 17 residues. This TCR derives from a woman of 80 years or more with COVID-19, enrolled during active disease. Input material: peripheral blood. The chain links TRBV27 to TRBJ1-4, with D tentatively TRBD1 (6 bases). The CDR3, as DNA: TGTGCCAGCAGTTTAAGGAGCTTGGGGGCTCGGCAGGAAAAACTGTTTTTT. Amino acid sequence: CASSLRSLGARQEKLFF.